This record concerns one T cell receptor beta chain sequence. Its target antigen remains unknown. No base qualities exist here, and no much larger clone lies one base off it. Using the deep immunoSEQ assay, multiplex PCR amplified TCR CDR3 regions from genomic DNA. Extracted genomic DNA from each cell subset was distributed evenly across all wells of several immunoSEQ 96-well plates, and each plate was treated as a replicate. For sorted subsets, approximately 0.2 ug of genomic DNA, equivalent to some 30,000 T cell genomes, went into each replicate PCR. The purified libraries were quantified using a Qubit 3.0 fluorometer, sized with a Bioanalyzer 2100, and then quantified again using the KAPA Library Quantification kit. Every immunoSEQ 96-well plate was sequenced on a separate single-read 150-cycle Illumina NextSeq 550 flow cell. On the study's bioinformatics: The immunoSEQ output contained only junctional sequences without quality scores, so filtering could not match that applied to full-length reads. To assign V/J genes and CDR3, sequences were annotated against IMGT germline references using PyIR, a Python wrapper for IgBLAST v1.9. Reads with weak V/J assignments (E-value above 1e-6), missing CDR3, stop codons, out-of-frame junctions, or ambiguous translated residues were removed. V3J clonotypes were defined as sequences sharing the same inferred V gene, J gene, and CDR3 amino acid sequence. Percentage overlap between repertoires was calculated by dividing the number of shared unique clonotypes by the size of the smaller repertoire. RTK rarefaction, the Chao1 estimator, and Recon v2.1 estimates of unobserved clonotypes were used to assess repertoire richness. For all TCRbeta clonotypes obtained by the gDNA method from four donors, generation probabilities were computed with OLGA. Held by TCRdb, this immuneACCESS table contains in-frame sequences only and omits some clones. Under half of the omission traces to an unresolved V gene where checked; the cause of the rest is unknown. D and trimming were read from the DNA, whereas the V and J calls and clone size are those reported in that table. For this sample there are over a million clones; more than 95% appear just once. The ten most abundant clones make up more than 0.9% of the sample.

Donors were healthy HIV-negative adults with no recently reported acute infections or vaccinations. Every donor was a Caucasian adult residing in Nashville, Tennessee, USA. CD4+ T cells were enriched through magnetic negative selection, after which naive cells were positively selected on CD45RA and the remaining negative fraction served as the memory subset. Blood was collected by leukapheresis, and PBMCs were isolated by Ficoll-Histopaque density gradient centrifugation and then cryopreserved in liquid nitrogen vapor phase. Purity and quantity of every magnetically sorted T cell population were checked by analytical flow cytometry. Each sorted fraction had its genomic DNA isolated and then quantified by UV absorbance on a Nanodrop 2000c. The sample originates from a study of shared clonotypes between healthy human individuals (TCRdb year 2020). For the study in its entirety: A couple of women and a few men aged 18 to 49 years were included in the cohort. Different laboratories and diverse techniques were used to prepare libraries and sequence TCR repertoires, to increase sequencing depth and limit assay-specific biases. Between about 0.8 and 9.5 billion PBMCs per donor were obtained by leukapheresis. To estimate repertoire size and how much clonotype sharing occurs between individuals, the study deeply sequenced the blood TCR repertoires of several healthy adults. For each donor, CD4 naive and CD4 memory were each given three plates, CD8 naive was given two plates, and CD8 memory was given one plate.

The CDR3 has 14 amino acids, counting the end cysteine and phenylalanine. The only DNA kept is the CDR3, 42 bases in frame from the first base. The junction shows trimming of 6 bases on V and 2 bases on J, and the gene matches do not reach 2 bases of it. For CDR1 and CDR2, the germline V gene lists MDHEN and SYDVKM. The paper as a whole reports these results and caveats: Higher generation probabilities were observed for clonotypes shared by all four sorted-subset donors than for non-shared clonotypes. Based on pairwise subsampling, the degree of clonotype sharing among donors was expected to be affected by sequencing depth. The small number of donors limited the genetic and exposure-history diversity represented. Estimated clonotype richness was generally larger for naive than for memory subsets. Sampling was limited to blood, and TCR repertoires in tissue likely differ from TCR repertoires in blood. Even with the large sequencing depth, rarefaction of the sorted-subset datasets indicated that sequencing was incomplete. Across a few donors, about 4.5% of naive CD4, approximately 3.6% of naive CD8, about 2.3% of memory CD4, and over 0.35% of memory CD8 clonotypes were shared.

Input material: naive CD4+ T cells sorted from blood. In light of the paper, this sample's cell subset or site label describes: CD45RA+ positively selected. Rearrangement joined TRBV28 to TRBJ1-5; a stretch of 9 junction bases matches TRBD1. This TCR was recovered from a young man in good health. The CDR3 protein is CASRTGGGNQPQHF. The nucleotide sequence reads TGTGCCAGCAGGACAGGGGGTGGCAATCAGCCCCAGCATTTT.